This is a list of T cell receptor beta chains from one sample in a study of blood T cell repertoires in COVID-19. Profiled with immunoSEQ multiplex PCR; TCRdb holds only in-frame clones, not every one. The sample lists 130,000 or so clones; around 89% were seen once. Sequencing was carried out using peripheral blood. The receptor source for this set is a man aged 70-80 years with active COVID-19. Both conserved end residues are part of each CDR3. The D gene is left open where the match is weak. Some rows mark clone size as missing; the rest say once, few, many or name a class of expanded clone.

d_gene	v_gene	abundance	j_gene	len	CDR3aa	CDR3nt
TRBD2	TRBV5-1	.	TRBJ2-1	17	CASSRGTSGPTNNEQFF	TGCGCCAGCAGCCGGGGGACTAGCGGACCAACCAACAATGAGCAGTTCTTC
.	TRBV27	.	TRBJ1-2	16	CASSLSSAGFDYGYTF	TGTGCCAGCAGTTTATCGAGTGCAGGGTTCGACTATGGCTACACCTTC
.	TRBV6-2/TRBV6-3	.	TRBJ1-2	15	CASSSRGTLNYGYTF	TGTGCCAGCAGTTCTCGCGGGACCCTTAACTATGGCTACACCTTC
TRBD1	TRBV12-3/TRBV12-4	.	TRBJ1-1	12	CASSQTGSEAFF	TGTGCCAGCAGCCAGACAGGGTCTGAAGCTTTCTTT
.	TRBV5-1	.	TRBJ2-2	14	CASSLKGSTGELFF	TGCGCCAGCAGCTTGAAAGGGAGCACCGGGGAGCTGTTTTTT
TRBD2	TRBV5-1	.	TRBJ2-3	21	CASSLAGGTSGRKTSTDTQYF	TGCGCCAGCAGCTTGGCCGGTGGGACTAGCGGGAGGAAAACTAGCACAGATACGCAGTATTTT
TRBD1	TRBV7-6	.	TRBJ1-5	15	CASSPGTVGNQPQHF	TGTGCCAGCAGCCCTGGGACAGTGGGCAATCAGCCCCAGCATTTT
.	TRBV5-1	.	TRBJ2-3	13	CASSQAVPTEQYF	TGCGCCAGCAGCCAGGCAGTTCCCACAGAGCAGTATTTT
TRBD2	TRBV11-2	.	TRBJ2-7	13	CASSPGGYYEQYF	TGTGCCAGCAGCCCGGGGGGATACTACGAGCAGTACTTC
.	TRBV27	once	TRBJ2-1	13	CASGPTGYNEQFF	TGTGCCAGCGGGCCAACAGGGTACAATGAGCAGTTCTTC
TRBD1	TRBV19	.	TRBJ1-6	15	CASSPLTGSNSPLHF	TGTGCCAGTAGTCCACTGACAGGGAGCAATTCACCCCTCCACTTT
TRBD2	TRBV4-2	.	TRBJ2-7	18	CASSQDFGRAGRSYEQYF	TGTGCCAGCAGCCAAGATTTTGGGAGGGCGGGCCGCTCCTACGAGCAGTACTTC
TRBD1	TRBV7-3	few	TRBJ1-2	13	CASSPGQGAGYTF	TGTGCCAGCAGCCCCGGACAGGGGGCCGGCTACACCTTC
TRBD2	TRBV7-8	.	TRBJ2-5	18	CASSSLGISGTIQETQYF	TGTGCCAGCAGCTCCTTGGGGATAAGCGGGACCATCCAAGAGACCCAGTACTTC
.	TRBV11-2	.	TRBJ1-1	12	CASARGNTEAFF	TGTGCCAGCGCCAGGGGCAACACTGAAGCTTTCTTT
.	TRBV5-8	.	TRBJ2-2	15	CASSRRQGYTGELFF	TGTGCCAGCAGCCGACGCCAGGGGTACACCGGGGAGCTGTTTTTT
.	TRBV5-1	.	TRBJ1-1	16	CASSVGPRTANTEAFF	TGCGCCAGCAGCGTTGGGCCCCGGACAGCGAACACTGAAGCTTTCTTT
TRBD2	TRBV2	.	TRBJ2-1	14	CASTQRESYNEQFF	TGTGCCAGCACCCAGCGGGAGTCCTACAATGAGCAGTTCTTC
.	TRBV5-1	few	TRBJ1-5	14	CASSLEQGGQPQHF	TGCGCCAGCAGCTTGGAACAGGGCGGTCAGCCCCAGCATTTT
TRBD2	TRBV5-4	.	TRBJ2-2	16	CASSPSASGNDGELFF	TGTGCCAGCAGCCCCTCGGCTAGCGGGAATGACGGGGAGCTGTTTTTT
TRBD1	TRBV7-9	many	TRBJ2-1	16	CASSGWTGDIYNEQFF	TGTGCCAGCAGCGGTTGGACAGGGGATATCTACAATGAGCAGTTCTTC
.	TRBV19	.	TRBJ2-7	18	CASSIAGDTFGELREQYF	TGTGCCAGTAGTATAGCCGGGGACACCTTTGGTGAACTTAGAGAGCAGTACTTC
.	TRBV4-1	.	TRBJ2-1	17	CASSPASGDSSYNEQFF	TGCGCCAGCAGCCCAGCTTCCGGGGATAGCTCCTACAATGAGCAGTTCTTC
.	TRBV28	.	TRBJ2-2	16	CASSPPTGRRTGELFF	TGTGCCAGCAGTCCGCCGACAGGGAGGCGCACCGGGGAGCTGTTTTTT
TRBD2	TRBV19	few	TRBJ2-1	16	CASSTRQGLVYNEQFF	TGTGCCAGTAGTACCCGGCAAGGACTAGTATACAATGAGCAGTTCTTC
.	TRBV18	.	TRBJ1-4	13	CASSPGLGEKLFF	TGTGCCAGCTCACCGGGGCTCGGTGAAAAACTGTTTTTT
.	TRBV24-1	.	TRBJ2-1	13	CATSGRLYNEQFF	TGTGCCACCAGTGGTCGACTTTACAATGAGCAGTTCTTC
.	TRBV6-6	.	TRBJ1-2	14	CASTPKGQRPGYTF	TGTGCCAGCACCCCCAAAGGACAGCGACCGGGCTACACCTTC
TRBD2	TRBV6-6	.	TRBJ2-2	15	CASTSLAGVPGELFF	TGTGCCAGCACTTCACTAGCGGGAGTCCCCGGGGAGCTGTTTTTT
.	TRBV28	once	TRBJ2-3	14	CASRRQGGSYTQYF	TGTGCCAGCAGGAGACAGGGAGGAAGCTATACGCAGTATTTT
TRBD1	TRBV7-7	.	TRBJ2-5	14	CASSSGTVKETQYF	TGTGCCAGCAGCTCCGGGACAGTAAAAGAGACCCAGTACTTC
TRBD1	TRBV6-2/TRBV6-3	once	TRBJ2-5	14	CASTPRTGEETQYF	TGTGCCAGCACCCCCCGGACAGGGGAAGAGACCCAGTACTTC
.	TRBV25-1	.	TRBJ1-2	13	CASTASGDYGYTF	TGTGCCAGCACCGCGTCCGGGGACTATGGCTACACCTTC
.	TRBV6-5	.	TRBJ1-1	15	CASSYSSLSNTEAFF	TGTGCCAGCAGTTACTCGTCTCTATCGAACACTGAAGCTTTCTTT
.	TRBV7-9	.	TRBJ2-3	15	CASSFEDSRTDTQYF	TGTGCCAGCAGCTTCGAGGACAGCCGCACAGATACGCAGTATTTT
.	TRBV6-5	.	TRBJ1-1	15	CASSPLGQQNTEAFF	TGTGCCAGCAGCCCCCTTGGACAGCAGAACACTGAAGCTTTCTTT
TRBD2	TRBV6-5	.	TRBJ2-7	16	CASSSLTSGASYEQYF	TGTGCCAGCAGTTCCTTGACTAGCGGGGCTTCCTACGAGCAGTACTTC
TRBD1	TRBV2	.	TRBJ1-2	14	CASSYRGHDYGYTF	TGTGCCAGCAGTTACAGGGGGCATGACTATGGCTACACCTTC
TRBD1	TRBV27	.	TRBJ2-5	14	CASSSRDRQETQYF	TGTGCCAGCAGTTCCAGGGACAGACAAGAGACCCAGTACTTC
TRBD1	TRBV6-5	.	TRBJ2-3	12	CASRDREDTQYF	TGTGCCAGCAGGGACAGGGAGGATACGCAGTATTTT
.	TRBV18	.	TRBJ1-4	13	CASSRGSNEKLFF	TGTGCCAGCTCCCGGGGATCTAATGAAAAACTGTTTTTT
.	TRBV21-1	.	TRBJ2-3	15	CASSKGSPLIDTQYF	TGTGCCAGCAGCAAAGGAAGTCCCCTAATAGATACGCAGTATTTT
.	TRBV3-1/TRBV3-2	.	TRBJ2-5	15	CASSPPGGKRETQYF	TGTGCCAGCAGCCCCCCGGGCGGGAAGAGAGAGACCCAGTACTTC
.	TRBV11-3	few	TRBJ1-6	16	CAIQRGTSSYNSPLHF	TGTGCCATCCAGAGAGGGACAAGCTCCTATAATTCACCCCTCCACTTT
TRBD2	TRBV28	.	TRBJ2-1	14	CASLGTSGSHEQFF	TGTGCCAGCTTGGGGACTAGCGGGAGTCATGAGCAGTTCTTC
TRBD2	TRBV18	.	TRBJ2-7	15	CASSPLLAGYDEQYF	TGTGCCAGCTCACCACTACTAGCGGGGTACGACGAGCAGTACTTC
TRBD2	TRBV7-2	.	TRBJ2-1	14	CASSLAGGPSEQFF	TGTGCCAGCAGCCTAGCGGGAGGGCCGAGTGAGCAGTTCTTC